The rows below give T cell receptor beta chains drawn from one sample of a study of blood T cell repertoires in COVID-19. Using immunoSEQ multiplex PCR, the repertoire was profiled, and TCRdb retains in-frame clones only, with some absent. The sample shows 80,000 to 90,000 clones, 70% to 90% of them seen only once. Sequencing was done on a sample of peripheral blood. The receptor set was obtained from a man in his forties with acute or convalescent COVID-19. Each CDR3 is given without its conserved first and last residue.

TRBV30	AWLWRNTEAF
TRBV11-3	ASSLGSTYEQY
TRBV19	ASSSPGQGSSYNEQF
TRBV4-2	ASSQERRNDYGYT
TRBV3-1/TRBV3-2	ASSRTGQETQY
TRBV4-2	ASSQEARANTGELF
TRBV2	ASRGTVVNEQF
TRBV12-3/TRBV12-4	ASSLAGVETQY
TRBV5-1	ASSTTGGAAKNIQY
TRBV5-1	ASSLAGFGNTEAF
TRBV11-2	ASSAQESTIY
TRBV29-1	SVVGTGVSYEQY
TRBV5-6	ASSLGETRRVNTEAF
TRBV20-1	SAPRVDTQY
TRBV6-5	ASSSGSHSNQPQH
TRBV6-1	ASSEARYYEQY
TRBV7-6	ASSLASGQNTEAF
TRBV19	ASSIGEEQY
TRBV3-1/TRBV3-2	ASSQTGLAGEEETQY
TRBV5-1	ASSLGQGTGNTIY
TRBV7-8	ASSANRGPGNTIY
TRBV6-5	ASSLDYGYT
TRBV6-5	ASQYTGGAGDGYT
TRBV6-6	ASSLYAATGGRKNSGANVLT
TRBV4-1	ASSLRDRNSYEQY
TRBV5-1	ASSSLTGGNTEAF
TRBV5-1	ASSLQGDSYNEQF
TRBV5-1	ASRSQTGGHEQF
TRBV7-6	ASRNTEGAGGNTIY
TRBV11-2	ASSTQGQPFPSPLH
TRBV6-1	ASSDVSAEGYEQY
TRBV6-5	ASSYNPPANYGYT
TRBV29-1	SVLLGALWTEAF
TRBV2	ASSEARGGGLKGYT
TRBV9	ASRAGLASTGELF
TRBV4-2	ASSQAITGELF
TRBV7-3	ASSTTPGTSGRSGELF
TRBV30	AWSVSAGARRRNTEAF
TRBV6-5	ASSYSRGLYEQY
TRBV24-1	ATSDWPGQGRSNYGYT
TRBV19	ASSARSRGSGNTIY
TRBV6-5	ASNQGGPGANVLT